This T cell receptor beta chain was identified in a study of regulatory T cells in long-lasting Graves disease. TCR beta libraries were built with iRepertoire HTBI primers and Arm-PCR of CDR3 regions. TCRdb fed the multiplex PCR reads into MiXCR, producing one record per CDR3 protein. The sample has 410,000 or so distinct CDR3 sequences, 14% to 15% seen once. Points from the study as a whole: Persistent patients had a count of shared public clonotypes (about 2,500) that exceeded that of new patients (approximately 1,000).

Comments on this clonotype: The target antigen is unknown.

CDR1 is DFQATT and CDR2 is SNEGSKA in the germline V gene (reference sequence). There are 14 residues in the CDR3. Trimming stripped 4 bases from V and 5 bases from J, with 17 bases between. This sample's time point: newly diagnosed GD, antithyroid drugs for less than 3 months. Researchers made the TCR library from RNA that was extracted from PBMCs. This sample was also put to use in a study of T cells in Graves' hyperthyroidism and ophthalmopathy. As that report states: Diagnosis relied on clinical symptoms, serum thyroxine and TRAb, thyroid ultrasound and orbital computed tomography. Most thyroid clonotypes with frequency above 0.001 were detected in blood.

This TCR was sampled from a woman in her twenties or thirties with Graves disease. The sample here was peripheral blood mononuclear cells (PBMCs), taken at new diagnosis, from a patient treated with antithyroid drugs. The chain couples TRBV20-1 to TRBJ2-5; D not resolved. CDR3 DNA sequence: TGCAGTGCTACGCCCTTAGTGGCCGGGGAGACCCAGTACTTC. Amino acid sequence: CSATPLVAGETQYF.